This T cell receptor beta chain was recovered during a study of T cell responses to AZD1222 COVID-19 vaccine. The repertoire was sequenced with immunoSEQ multiplex PCR; TCRdb's copy has only in-frame clones and lacks some. The sample has 150,000 to 180,000 clones, roughly 90% seen once; the top ten hold approximately 19%. The V and J ends lost 5 bases and 6 bases respectively, with 18 bases between them. Germline values: CDR1 SGHRS, CDR2 YFSETQ. The CDR3 spans 14 residues. The source material was peripheral blood, sampled on day 0 of AZD1222 vaccination. The rearrangement joins TRBV5-1 to TRBJ2-7, with D perhaps matching TRBD1 or TRBD2 (5 bases each). This TCR was recovered from an adult in good health. This chain's CDR3 is CASRTDWGTSEQYF. The CDR3 region has the DNA TGCGCCAGCAGGACGGACTGGGGGACGTCCGAGCAGTACTTC. The full variable domain, completed using reference TRBV5-1 and TRBJ2-7, is KAGVTQTPRYLIKTRGQQVTLSCSPISGHRSVSWYQQTPGQGLQFLFEYFSETQRNKGNFPGRFSGRQFSNSRSEMNVSTLELGDSALYLCASRTDWGTSEQYFGPGTRLTVT.